The clone carrying this T cell receptor beta chain was recorded many times. The data stem from a study of neurological immune-mediated disorders. TCRdb re-analysed the 5' RACE reads in MiXCR, keeping a single row per CDR3 protein. The repertoire holds tens of thousands of distinct CDR3 sequences, with under 2% as singletons. Per germline, CDR1 SGHRS and CDR2 YFSETQ. The CDR3 extends over 14 amino acids. J gave up 6 bases and V 2 bases, and 5 bases lay outside the gene matches. V gene TRBV5-1 combines with J gene TRBJ2-1, with 7 bases fitting TRBD1. This sequence was found in a woman aged 40-49 years with multiple sclerosis. Sequencing was carried out using PBMCs. The DNA for the CDR3 is TGCGCCAGCAGCTTAGACAGGGACGGCAATGAGCAGTTCTTC. Encoded protein: CASSLDRDGNEQFF. Supplemented by reference TRBV5-1 and TRBJ2-1, the full variable domain reads KAGVTQTPRYLIKTRGQQVTLSCSPISGHRSVSWYQQTPGQGLQFLFEYFSETQRNKGNFPGRFSGRQFSNSRSEMNVSTLELGDSALYLCASSLDRDGNEQFFGPGTRLTVL.